Presented here are 15 T cell receptor beta chains from one specimen sequenced in a study of blood T cell repertoires in COVID-19. The assay was immunoSEQ multiplex PCR, and TCRdb's table has in-frame clones only and misses some. The sample carries fewer than 350,000 clones, roughly 79% recorded once. Sample: peripheral blood. These receptors were obtained from a woman in her fifties or sixties with active or convalescent COVID-19.

This clone appeared a single time. The rearrangement links TRBV3-1 (or the pseudogene TRBV3-2) to TRBJ1-1; D unresolved. V was shortened by 0 bases and J by 0 bases, with 5 bases between the two germline ends. This CDR3 is 14 amino acids long. Germline-derived CDR1 and CDR2 are LGHDT and YNNKEL (reference sequence). In DNA form, the CDR3 reads TGTGCCAGCAGCCAAGATTGGCTGAACACTGAAGCTTTCTTT. Protein sequence: CASSQDWLNTEAFF.

The genes are TRBV19 and TRBJ1-1, with D perhaps matching TRBD1 (6 bases). Trimming took off 4 bases at V and 0 bases at J, with 15 bases between the two ends. The CDR3 totals 16 residues. CDR1 is LNHDA, CDR2 SQIVND, per germline (reference sequence). The CDR3 is CASSTFPDRLNTEAFF. CDR3 nucleotide sequence: TGTGCCAGTAGTACATTTCCGGACAGATTGAACACTGAAGCTTTCTTT. Combining the CDR3 with reference TRBV19 and TRBJ1-1 gives the whole variable domain DGGITQSPKYLFRKEGQNVTLSCEQNLNHDAMYWYRQDPGQGLRLIYYSQIVNDFQKGDIAEGYSVSREKKESFPLTVTSAQKNPTAFYLCASSTFPDRLNTEAFFGQGTRLTVV.

The J gene is TRBJ2-5, the V gene TRBV2, with 12 bases matching TRBD1. CDR3 size: 17 residues. CDR1 and CDR2 (germline): SNHLY, FYNNEI. Losses at the gene ends were 6 bases for V and 5 bases for J; bases not matched to a gene: 13. The CDR3: CASRLLPRDRGRETQYF. The CDR3 DNA reads as TGTGCCAGCAGGCTTCTCCCTCGGGACAGGGGGCGGGAGACCCAGTACTTC.

This clone was observed a handful of times. Here the CDR3 DNA reads TGTGCCAGCAGCCCCCGTCCCCAAGCTCTAGCGGGGGCCTACGAGCAGTACTTC. As protein: CASSPRPQALAGAYEQYF. V usage is TRBV9 and J usage is TRBJ2-7; 10 bases line up with TRBD2. The V gene's germline CDR1 is SGDLS and CDR2 YYNGEE. The CDR3 totals 18 residues. Germline trimming cut 4 bases from V and 2 bases from J; bases unmatched to any gene: 15.

The chain recombines TRBV7-3 with TRBJ2-5; tentative D call: TRBD1 (6 bases). This CDR3 is built from 16 residues. Trimming cost V 1 base and J 4 bases, with 16 bases left between them. CDR1 and CDR2 from the germline V gene are SGHTA and FQGTGA. The CDR3 region has the DNA TGTGCCAGCAGCTTAAACTCGCGAGGGGGTGGAGAGACCCAGTACTTC. The encoded protein is CASSLNSRGGGETQYF.

V usage is TRBV5-8 and J usage is TRBJ2-3, with D tentatively TRBD1 (5 bases). The CDR3 totals 14 residues. The germline CDR1 and CDR2 sequences are SGHTS and YDEGEE. V lost 3 bases, J lost 3 bases, and 11 bases lay in between. The CDR3 DNA reads as TGTGCCAGCAGCTGGACAAGTTTAACAGATACGCAGTATTTT. Protein sequence: CASSWTSLTDTQYF.

The chain links TRBV21-1 to TRBJ1-6; the table's TRBD1 call for D was not verified on the DNA. TRBV21-1 is a recognized pseudogene. The CDR3 is made up of 14 amino acids. The CDR3 sequence: CASSSRGRDSPLHF. The CDR3 DNA sequence: TGTGCCAGCAGCAGCAGGGGGCGAGATTCACCCCTCCACTTT.

CDR3 nucleotides: TGCAGCGTTGTAGTACCGTTGAACACTGAAGCTTTCTTT. Amino acids: CSVVVPLNTEAFF. The chain has TRBV29-1 and TRBJ1-1; D gene uncertain. CDR1 SQVTM and CDR2 ANQGSEA come from the germline V gene. V gave up 4 bases and J gave up 0 bases, with 9 bases separating them. This CDR3 contains 13 residues. Full variable domain (remainder filled in from reference TRBV29-1 and TRBJ1-1): SAVISQKPSRDICQRGTSLTIQCQVDSQVTMMFWYRQQPGQSLTLIATANQGSEATYESGFVIDKFPISRPNLTFSTLTVSNMSPEDSSIYLCSVVVPLNTEAFFGQGTRLTVV.

The V and J genes are TRBV21-1 and TRBJ1-1; the D call in the table, TRBD1, was not verified against the DNA. TRBV21-1 is a recognized pseudogene. The CDR3 spans 17 residues. CDR3 amino acids: CASSKVPGGGEYTEAFF. CDR3 nucleotide sequence: TGTGCCAGCAGCAAAGTTCCAGGGGGCGGTGAGTACACTGAAGCTTTCTTT.

The chain carries TRBV6-5 and TRBJ1-4, with 8 positions matching TRBD1. CDR3 length: 16 amino acids. V lost 0 bases and J lost 3; bases outside the gene matches: 3. Germline V gene sequence: CDR1 MNHEY, CDR2 SVGAGI. CDR3 amino acids: CASSYSIQGANEKLFF. Here the CDR3 DNA reads TGTGCCAGCAGTTACTCGATACAGGGGGCTAATGAAAAACTGTTTTTT.

The chain couples TRBV19 to TRBJ1-2; no clear D. V was clipped by 6 bases and J by 4 bases, with 18 bases between them. Germline CDR1 LNHDA, CDR2 SQIVND (reference sequence). The CDR3 has 15 amino acids. The CDR3 protein is CASSNLGSAAYGYTF. As DNA, the CDR3 is TGTGCCAGTAGCAATTTGGGGAGTGCGGCCTATGGCTACACCTTC.

In this sample, this clone turned up a few times. This chain connects TRBV12-5 to TRBJ1-1, with 7 bases lining up with TRBD1. CDR3 length: 14 residues. The junction had 0 bases not matched to a gene; V was cut back by 1 base and J by 1 base. Germline V lookup: CDR1 LGHNT, CDR2 FRNRAP. The chain's CDR3 is CASGLGQGNTEAFF. The CDR3 bases are TGTGCTAGTGGTTTGGGACAGGGGAACACTGAAGCTTTCTTT. The whole variable domain, filled in from reference TRBV12-5 and TRBJ1-1, reads DARVTQTPRHKVTEMGQEVTMRCQPILGHNTVFWYRQTMMQGLELLAYFRNRAPLDDSGMPKDRFSAEMPDATLATLKIQPSEPRDSAVYFCASGLGQGNTEAFFGQGTRLTVV.

This chain joins TRBV7-2 and TRBJ2-5; 8 bases align to TRBD1. Germline V gene data show CDR1 as SGHTA and CDR2 as FQGNSA. Trimming removed 1 base from V and 3 bases from J; junction bases left unmatched: 7. The CDR3 extends over 16 amino acids. The CDR3 DNA is TGTGCCAGCAGCTTAGGATTGGGACAGGCGAAAGAGACCCAGTACTTC. Protein: CASSLGLGQAKETQYF.

This chain links TRBV29-1 with TRBJ1-2; the match to TRBD1 covers 7 bases. V lost 6 bases and J lost 0; bases outside the gene matches: 10. This CDR3 contains 15 residues. The germline V gene has CDR1 SQVTM and CDR2 ANQGSEA. CDR3 sequence (DNA): TGCAGCGTGTCTTCGCCCGGGACAGCTAACTATGGCTACACCTTC. It encodes CSVSSPGTANYGYTF. The whole variable domain, remainder taken from reference TRBV29-1 and TRBJ1-2, is SAVISQKPSRDICQRGTSLTIQCQVDSQVTMMFWYRQQPGQSLTLIATANQGSEATYESGFVIDKFPISRPNLTFSTLTVSNMSPEDSSIYLCSVSSPGTANYGYTFGSGTRLTVV.

This clone was found once. The chain combines TRBV29-1 with TRBJ2-5, with TRBD1 as a possible D gene (6 bases). Germline CDR1 and CDR2: SQVTM and ANQGSEA. The germline V and J ends were trimmed by 7 bases and 1 base, with 10 bases remaining between them. This CDR3 region has 12 residues. The CDR3, as DNA: TGCAGCGAAAGGACAGCCCAAGAGACCCAGTACTTC. This translates into CSERTAQETQYF.